What follows are 30 T cell receptor beta chains derived from one specimen sequenced in a study of OX40 agonist ivuxolimab in advanced cancers. The assay was immunoSEQ multiplex PCR, and TCRdb's table has in-frame clones only and misses some. This table holds tens of thousands of clones, approximately 83% found once. Sequenced here: CD4+ or CD8+ T cells sorted from blood, sampled in a trial of the OX40 agonist ivuxolimab. Receptors were obtained from an adult with an advanced solid tumor such as melanoma, head and neck, liver or kidney cancer.

This clone is a singleton in its sample. The V call is TRBV7-2, the J call TRBJ2-1, with D maybe TRBD2 (5 bases). The CDR3 sequence is 16 residues long. Trimming removed 1 base from V and 2 bases from J, with 12 bases in between. Looked up from germline, CDR1 is SGHTA and CDR2 is FQGNSA. The CDR3, as DNA: TGTGCCAGCAGCTTAGATTGGCGGGCCCCCTACAATGAGCAGTTCTTC. Protein product: CASSLDWRAPYNEQFF.

V and J are TRBV9 and TRBJ2-1, with a tentative D call TRBD2 (6 bases). V was cut by 0 bases and J by 7 bases, with 14 bases left in between. The CDR3 runs to 15 residues. From germline, CDR1 is SGDLS and CDR2 YYNGEE. The CDR3 coding sequence is TGTGCCAGCAGCGTAGGGGGCGGGATATCTAATGAGCAGTTCTTC. Translating it yields CASSVGGGISNEQFF.

Here the CDR3 DNA reads TGCGCCAGCAGCTTGGAAGGGGGAGGCGGGACCGGGGAGCTGTTTTTT. This gives the protein CASSLEGGGGTGELFF. The chain carries TRBV5-1 and TRBJ2-2; D is possibly TRBD1 or TRBD2 (6 bases each). The CDR3 runs 16 residues. The germline CDR1 and CDR2 sequences are SGHRS and YFSETQ. Trimming pared 0 bases from V and 5 bases from J, leaving 14 bases between.

The genes are TRBV19 and TRBJ2-3; possible D gene TRBD1, 6 bases. The CDR3 is 16 amino acids. Germline assignment: CDR1 LNHDA and CDR2 SQIVND (reference sequence). V was clipped by 6 bases and J by 0 bases, with 16 bases between them. The CDR3 nucleotides are TGTGCCAGTAGCCGACGGGACACCGTTAGCACAGATACGCAGTATTTT. As protein: CASSRRDTVSTDTQYF.

CDR3 region: CASSLAGRGPQETQYF. As DNA, the CDR3 is TGTGCCAGCAGCTTAGCAGGGAGAGGACCACAAGAGACCCAGTACTTC. The chain combines TRBV13 with TRBJ2-5; D may correspond to TRBD1 or TRBD2 (5 bases each). V dropped 1 base and J dropped 2 bases, with 14 bases sitting between them. The CDR3 runs to 16 residues. Germline values: CDR1 PRHDT, CDR2 FYEKMQ (reference sequence).

The chain employs TRBV2 and TRBJ2-1; D call uncertain. Per the germline V gene, CDR1 is SNHLY and CDR2 is FYNNEI. CDR3 length: 10 amino acids. The V and J ends lost 10 bases and 8 bases respectively, with 9 bases between them. The CDR3 sequence: CAIYTYEQFF. The CDR3 nucleotides are TGTGCCATCTATACCTATGAGCAGTTCTTC.

The chain links TRBV5-5 to TRBJ1-2; possibly TRBD1 for D (5 bases). CDR1 and CDR2 (germline): SGHKS, YYEKEE (reference sequence). CDR3 length: 15 amino acids. Trimming shortened V by 4 bases and J by 0 bases, and 13 bases separated the two germline ends. This chain's CDR3 is CASSLQTDTNYGYTF. Here the CDR3 DNA reads TGTGCCAGCAGCCTACAGACAGATACTAACTATGGCTACACCTTC.

This clone was detected only once. The chain joins TRBV19 to TRBJ2-1, with 7 bases identical to TRBD1. The V gene end was trimmed by 3 bases and the J gene end by 8 bases; junction bases not matched to a gene: 7. CDR1 and CDR2 from the germline V gene are LNHDA and SQIVND (reference sequence). The CDR3 is 14 amino acids. The CDR3: CASSIPKGAYEQFF. In nucleotides, the CDR3 is TGTGCCAGTAGTATTCCCAAGGGGGCGTATGAGCAGTTCTTC.

This chain connects TRBV7-9 to TRBJ2-1, with 10 bases lining up with TRBD1. The V gene's germline CDR1 is SEHNR and CDR2 FQNEAQ (reference sequence). V was clipped by 5 bases and J by 10 bases; unmatched bases: 11. The CDR3 runs to 15 residues. The CDR3 spells CASSPGTGAPREQFF. The DNA for the CDR3 is TGTGCCAGCAGCCCCGGGACAGGGGCCCCCCGGGAGCAGTTCTTC.

The rearrangement uses TRBV19 and TRBJ1-1; D not certain. The ends were cut back, 4 bases at V and 6 bases at J, with 9 bases in the middle. From germline, CDR1 is LNHDA and CDR2 SQIVND (reference sequence). The CDR3 runs 12 residues. The CDR3 loop reads CASSNRESEAFF. The DNA for the CDR3 is TGTGCCAGTAGTAATCGGGAATCTGAAGCTTTCTTT. Looking up the rest from reference TRBV19 and TRBJ1-1 gives the full variable domain: DGGITQSPKYLFRKEGQNVTLSCEQNLNHDAMYWYRQDPGQGLRLIYYSQIVNDFQKGDIAEGYSVSREKKESFPLTVTSAQKNPTAFYLCASSNRESEAFFGQGTRLTVV.

The table lists this clone with a few counts. The V and J genes are TRBV19 and TRBJ2-2; D unclear. This CDR3 is built from 12 residues. Germline V gene lookup returns CDR1 LNHDA and CDR2 SQIVND (reference sequence). With 6 bases removed from V and 7 bases from J, the gap between germline ends came to 9 bases. Here the CDR3 DNA reads TGTGCCAGTAGCTATGAAGGCGGGGAGCTGTTTTTT. Protein product: CASSYEGGELFF.

CDR3 in DNA: TGCGCCAGCAGCTTGGGTTCGTGGAGCACAGATACGCAGTATTTT. Translating gives CASSLGSWSTDTQYF. The chain has TRBV5-1 and TRBJ2-3, with no clear D. The CDR3 covers 15 residues. Trimming stripped 0 bases from V and 0 bases from J, with 8 bases between. CDR1 SGHRS and CDR2 YFSETQ come from the germline V gene.

V usage is TRBV5-1 and J usage is TRBJ1-5; D not certain. The CDR3 covers 15 residues. V was cut by 1 base and J by 1 base, with 9 bases left in between. In germline, CDR1 is SGHRS, CDR2 YFSETQ. CDR3 sequence: CASSLLAGSNQPQHF. The CDR3 DNA sequence: TGCGCCAGCAGCTTGCTTGCGGGGAGCAATCAGCCCCAGCATTTT.

The J gene is TRBJ2-7, the V gene TRBV7-2, with 10 positions matching TRBD2. This CDR3 region has 14 residues. V was pared by 1 base and J by 12 bases, with 9 bases of the junction left unmatched. Germline V CDR1 and CDR2: SGHTA, FQGNSA. The CDR3 loop is CASSLEATSGSLYF. Written as DNA, the CDR3 is TGTGCCAGCAGCTTAGAAGCGACTAGCGGGTCACTGTACTTC.

The chain links TRBV9 to TRBJ2-7; possible D gene TRBD1, 5 bases. Germline V CDR1 and CDR2: SGDLS, YYNGEE. Trimming cost V 2 bases and J 2 bases, with 14 bases left between them. This CDR3 is 15 amino acids long. This CDR3 reads CASSVSQGITYEQYF. CDR3 in DNA: TGTGCCAGCAGCGTCAGCCAGGGCATCACCTACGAGCAGTACTTC.

J is TRBJ2-3 and V is TRBV6-1; D perhaps matches TRBD2 (8 bases). Trimming removed 3 bases at V and 4 bases at J, with 17 bases between. The CDR3 covers 16 residues. Germline V lookup: CDR1 MNHNS, CDR2 SASEGT. The CDR3 reads CASSETGSGGSDTQYF. The CDR3 DNA reads as TGTGCCAGCAGTGAGACAGGGTCGGGAGGGTCAGATACGCAGTATTTT.

J is TRBJ2-2 and V is TRBV5-4; D not certain. V was trimmed by 3 bases and J by 0 bases, leaving 6 bases between them. The CDR3 spans 14 residues. Germline V gene lookup returns CDR1 SGHNT and CDR2 YYREEE (reference sequence). CDR3 in DNA: TGTGCCAGCAGCTCGCAGTCGAACACCGGGGAGCTGTTTTTT. It translates to CASSSQSNTGELFF.

V is TRBV4-1 and J is TRBJ2-3, with 10 bases lining up with TRBD2. Germline-derived CDR1 and CDR2 are MGHRA and YSYEKL. The CDR3 is 19 amino acids. J gave up 2 bases and V 2 bases, and 13 bases lay outside the gene matches. CDR3 sequence reads: CASSQKRASGGRSTDTQYF. For the CDR3, the DNA is TGCGCCAGCAGCCAAAAGCGGGCTAGCGGGGGCCGGTCCACAGATACGCAGTATTTT.

This clone appeared a single time. The J gene is TRBJ1-5, the V gene TRBV29-1, with 7 bases lining up with TRBD1. Unmatched junction bases numbered 7, after V lost 5 bases and J lost 6 bases. The CDR3 runs to 13 residues. The germline V gene has CDR1 SQVTM and CDR2 ANQGSEA. CDR3 in amino acids: CSVLTGYAQPQHF. The DNA of the CDR3 is TGCAGCGTTTTGACAGGGTATGCTCAGCCCCAGCATTTT. The full variable domain, rest sourced from reference TRBV29-1 and TRBJ1-5, is SAVISQKPSRDICQRGTSLTIQCQVDSQVTMMFWYRQQPGQSLTLIATANQGSEATYESGFVIDKFPISRPNLTFSTLTVSNMSPEDSSIYLCSVLTGYAQPQHFGDGTRLSIL.

CDR3 protein: CASSFGGRGPGELFF. The CDR3 DNA is TGTGCCAGCAGCTTCGGGGGGAGAGGGCCCGGGGAGCTGTTTTTT. The chain couples TRBV5-4 to TRBJ2-2; 7 bases map to TRBD2. This CDR3 is built from 15 residues. V gave up 2 bases and J gave up 6 bases; unmatched junction bases: 7. Germline assignment: CDR1 SGHNT and CDR2 YYREEE (reference sequence).

As for this clone: Other DNA sequences of this sample code for an identical CDR3. This rearrangement joins TRBV5-4 to TRBJ2-1, with D perhaps matching TRBD2 (5 bases). Germline loops: CDR1 SGHNT, CDR2 YYREEE (reference sequence). The CDR3 is 15 amino acids. The V and J ends lost 4 bases and 1 base respectively, with 12 bases between them. The CDR3 here is CASSQVGGSYNEQFF. DNA for the CDR3: TGTGCCAGCAGCCAAGTTGGCGGGTCCTACAATGAGCAGTTCTTC. The full variable domain, its missing parts supplied by reference TRBV5-4 and TRBJ2-1, is ETGVTQSPTHLIKTRGQQVTLRCSSQSGHNTVSWYQQALGQGPQFIFQYYREEENGRGNFPPRFSGLQFPNYSSELNVNALELDDSALYLCASSQVGGSYNEQFFGPGTRLTVL.

The chain carries TRBV5-4 and TRBJ1-1, with D maybe TRBD1 (6 bases). The CDR3 has 14 residues. The germline V gene has CDR1 SGHNT and CDR2 YYREEE (reference sequence). Trimming cost V 2 bases and J 4 bases, with 12 bases left between them. The CDR3 reads CASSLQGAGTEAFF. The CDR3 DNA is TGTGCCAGCAGCTTACAGGGTGCGGGCACTGAAGCTTTCTTT.

The table lists this clone with a few counts. The rearrangement uses TRBV10-3 and TRBJ2-7, with 9 nucleotides matching TRBD1. CDR3 length: 13 amino acids. Germline-derived CDR1 and CDR2 are ENHRY and SYGVKD. With 6 bases clipped from V and 5 bases from J, the junction kept 5 bases outside the gene matches. The chain's CDR3 is CAISGTGTNEQYV. CDR3 nucleotides: TGTGCCATCAGCGGGACAGGGACTAACGAGCAGTACGTC.

V usage is TRBV19 and J usage is TRBJ1-3, with 10 bases lining up with TRBD1. Germline values: CDR1 LNHDA, CDR2 SQIVND (reference sequence). This CDR3 has 16 residues. J was trimmed by 0 bases and V by 7 bases; bases with no gene match: 6. CDR3 residues: CASMGTGDISGNTIYF. The CDR3 region has the DNA TGTGCCAGTATGGGGACAGGGGATATCTCTGGAAACACCATATATTTT.

This clone was seen just once. This chain joins TRBV2 and TRBJ2-2; the D is unclear. The germline gives CDR1 SNHLY, CDR2 FYNNEI. V lost 5 bases, J lost 5 bases, and 12 bases lay in between. The CDR3 contains 14 residues. The CDR3 DNA sequence: TGTGCCAGCAGTCAGGTTACCCTGACCGGGGAGCTGTTTTTT. Its protein is CASSQVTLTGELFF.

DNA of the CDR3: TGTGCCAGCAGCTTCGCTGCAGGGTTGGGGTTTGAGCAGTTCTTC. It translates to CASSFAAGLGFEQFF. The chain links TRBV7-9 to TRBJ2-1; tentatively, D is TRBD1 (5 bases). The ends were cut back, 3 bases at V and 9 bases at J, with 18 bases in the middle. The CDR3 is 15 residues long. Germline V gene sequence: CDR1 SEHNR, CDR2 FQNEAQ (reference sequence). Complete variable domain (other parts from reference TRBV7-9 and TRBJ2-1): DTGVSQNPRHKITKRGQNVTFRCDPISEHNRLYWYRQTLGQGPEFLTYFQNEAQLEKSRLLSDRFSAERPKGSFSTLEIQRTEQGDSAMYLCASSFAAGLGFEQFFGPGTRLTVL.

The rearrangement uses TRBV11-2 and TRBJ1-4; D call uncertain. V lost 0 bases and J 8 bases, leaving 1 base between the germline ends. This CDR3 has 11 amino acids. Germline V gene data show CDR1 as SGHAT and CDR2 as FQNNGV. This CDR3 is CASSLEEKLFF. The CDR3 DNA follows: TGTGCCAGCAGCTTAGAAGAAAAACTGTTTTTT. Together with reference TRBV11-2 and TRBJ1-4, the CDR3 gives the full variable domain: EAGVAQSPRYKIIEKRQSVAFWCNPISGHATLYWYQQILGQGPKLLIQFQNNGVVDDSQLPKDRFSAERLKGVDSTLKIQPAKLEDSAVYLCASSLEEKLFFGSGTQLSVL.

The chain recombines TRBV6-5 with TRBJ2-7; D is possibly TRBD1 or TRBD2 (5 bases each). The CDR3 is 14 residues long. Germline CDR1 is MNHEY and CDR2 is SVGAGI. Trimming pared 2 bases from V and 6 bases from J, leaving 14 bases between. CDR3 in amino acids: CASSYEGLSAEQYF. In DNA form, the CDR3 reads TGTGCCAGCAGTTACGAGGGGCTGTCGGCCGAGCAGTACTTC.

Here the CDR3 reads CASSASGTLNEKLFF. CDR3 DNA: TGTGCCAGCAGCGCTTCCGGGACCCTGAATGAAAAACTGTTTTTT. The chain employs TRBV9 and TRBJ1-4; D may be TRBD1 (5 bases). The CDR3 loop spans 15 amino acids. V lost 3 bases and J 5 bases, leaving 14 bases between the germline ends. In germline, CDR1 is SGDLS, CDR2 YYNGEE.

This sequence joins TRBV7-6 and TRBJ1-1, with 11 bases identical to TRBD1. This CDR3 has 14 residues. Germline V CDR1 and CDR2: SGHVS, FNYEAQ. Trimming cost V 5 bases and J 2 bases; bases outside gene matches: 1. The CDR3 sequence is CASSRTGGNTEAFF. In nucleotides, the CDR3 is TGTGCCAGCAGCAGGACAGGGGGCAACACTGAAGCTTTCTTT.